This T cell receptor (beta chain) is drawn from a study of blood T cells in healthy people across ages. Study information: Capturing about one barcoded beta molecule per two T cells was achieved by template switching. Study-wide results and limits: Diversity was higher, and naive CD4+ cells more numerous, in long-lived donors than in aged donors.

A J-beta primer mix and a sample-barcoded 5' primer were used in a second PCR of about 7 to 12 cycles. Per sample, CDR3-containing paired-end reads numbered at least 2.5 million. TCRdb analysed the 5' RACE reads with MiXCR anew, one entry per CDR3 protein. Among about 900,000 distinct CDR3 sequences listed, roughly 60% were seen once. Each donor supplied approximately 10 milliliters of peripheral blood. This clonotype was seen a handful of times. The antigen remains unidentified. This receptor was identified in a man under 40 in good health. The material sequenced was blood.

DNA of the CDR3: TGCGCCAGCAGCAAGGACAATAACTATGGCTACACCTTC. Protein: CASSKDNNYGYTF. This chain links TRBV5-1 with TRBJ1-2; tentative D call: TRBD1 (5 bases). The germline V and J ends were trimmed by 4 bases and 1 base, with 8 bases remaining between them. In germline, CDR1 is SGHRS, CDR2 YFSETQ. The CDR3 has 13 residues. Supplemented by reference TRBV5-1 and TRBJ1-2, the full variable domain reads KAGVTQTPRYLIKTRGQQVTLSCSPISGHRSVSWYQQTPGQGLQFLFEYFSETQRNKGNFPGRFSGRQFSNSRSEMNVSTLELGDSALYLCASSKDNNYGYTFGSGTRLTVV.